The rows below give T cell receptor beta chains drawn from one sample of a study of control samples from healthy donors and cancer patients. The protocol was immunoSEQ multiplex PCR, while the TCRdb copy is restricted to in-frame clones and leaves out a portion. The sample yields some 140,000 clones, over 85% seen once. The specimen was blood. These receptors were collected from a middle-aged man in good health. CDR3s include the opening cysteine and the closing phenylalanine or tryptophan. A D gene is named only where the DNA matches it firmly. Where a row states a size, it is once, few, many or the class of an expanded clone; other rows omit it.

D: NA; size: NA; V: TRBV6-6; J: TRBJ2-3; length: 14; CDR3: CASSALLGADTQYF; DNA: TGTGCCAGCAGTGCCCTCCTGGGCGCAGATACGCAGTATTTT
D: NA; size: NA; V: TRBV10-3; J: TRBJ2-7; length: 15; CDR3: CAIRTGTGSSYEQYF; DNA: TGTGCCATCAGGACCGGGACCGGTAGCTCCTACGAGCAGTACTTC
D: NA; size: NA; V: TRBV4-1; J: TRBJ1-6; length: 14; CDR3: CASSQVRGGSPLHF; DNA: TGCGCCAGCAGCCAAGTCAGGGGTGGTTCACCCCTCCACTTT
D: NA; size: NA; V: TRBV9; J: TRBJ1-4; length: 15; CDR3: CASSVAPGSNEKLFF; DNA: TGTGCCAGCAGCGTAGCTCCAGGGTCGAATGAAAAACTGTTTTTT
D: NA; size: NA; V: TRBV23-1; J: TRBJ2-2; length: 12; CDR3: CAVPGAYRGAVF; DNA: TGCGCCGTCCCGGGGGCCTACCGGGGAGCTGTTTTT
D: NA; size: NA; V: TRBV6-5; J: TRBJ1-2; length: 12; CDR3: CASFRGDLGYTF; DNA: TGTGCCAGCTTCAGGGGCGACTTGGGCTACACCTTC
D: TRBD2; size: NA; V: TRBV7-3; J: TRBJ2-7; length: 13; CDR3: CASSSGGLSEQYF; DNA: TGTGCCAGCAGCTCGGGGGGATTAAGCGAGCAGTACTTC
D: NA; size: NA; V: TRBV30; J: TRBJ2-5; length: 11; CDR3: CAWGLGETQYF; DNA: TGTGCCTGGGGGCTGGGAGAGACCCAGTACTTC
D: TRBD1; size: NA; V: TRBV7-9; J: TRBJ1-4; length: 13; CDR3: CASSRDRNEKLFF; DNA: TGTGCCAGCAGCCGGGACAGGAATGAAAAACTGTTTTTT
D: TRBD1; size: NA; V: TRBV2; J: TRBJ1-2; length: 12; CDR3: CASSLQGGGYTF; DNA: TGTGCCAGCAGTCTACAGGGGGGAGGCTACACCTTC
D: NA; size: NA; V: TRBV29-1; J: TRBJ1-2; length: 12; CDR3: CTILGGGYGYTF; DNA: TGCACCATTTTGGGCGGCGGCTATGGCTACACCTTC
D: NA; size: NA; V: TRBV28; J: TRBJ2-7; length: 13; CDR3: CASRPGTFHEQYF; DNA: TGTGCCAGCAGGCCGGGAACGTTCCACGAGCAGTACTTC
D: NA; size: NA; V: TRBV27; J: TRBJ1-4; length: 14; CDR3: CASSPRATNEKLFF; DNA: TGTGCCAGCAGTCCCAGGGCAACTAATGAAAAACTGTTTTTT
D: NA; size: NA; V: TRBV19; J: TRBJ1-1; length: 16; CDR3: CASTKGGRYLNTEAFF; DNA: TGTGCCAGTACCAAGGGAGGGAGATATTTGAACACTGAAGCTTTCTTT
D: TRBD1; size: NA; V: TRBV5-1; J: TRBJ2-5; length: 16; CDR3: CASSWPRGQGQETQYF; DNA: TGCGCCAGCAGCTGGCCCAGGGGACAGGGGCAAGAGACCCAGTACTTC
D: NA; size: NA; V: TRBV28; J: TRBJ1-5; length: 14; CDR3: CASSPGSGNQPQHF; DNA: TGTGCCAGCAGCCCAGGGTCGGGCAATCAGCCCCAGCATTTT
D: NA; size: NA; V: TRBV11-2; J: TRBJ2-7; length: 14; CDR3: CASSLTGGTYEQYF; DNA: TGTGCCAGCAGCTTAACAGGCGGTACTTACGAGCAGTACTTC
D: TRBD1; size: NA; V: TRBV7-2; J: TRBJ1-2; length: 15; CDR3: CASSPRTGDGSGYTF; DNA: TGTGCCAGCAGCCCAAGGACAGGGGACGGTAGTGGCTACACCTTC
D: NA; size: NA; V: TRBV12-3/TRBV12-4; J: TRBJ1-1; length: 13; CDR3: CASSLGGVAEAFF; DNA: TGTGCCAGCAGTTTGGGGGGGGTCGCTGAAGCTTTCTTT
D: TRBD1; size: NA; V: TRBV9; J: TRBJ2-2; length: 17; CDR3: CASSQPLGQAQGGELFF; DNA: TGTGCCAGCAGCCAACCTTTGGGACAGGCTCAGGGAGGGGAGCTGTTTTTT
D: NA; size: NA; V: TRBV12-3/TRBV12-4; J: TRBJ1-5; length: 12; CDR3: CASSSGPQPQHF; DNA: TGTGCCAGCAGTTCGGGACCTCAGCCCCAGCATTTT
D: NA; size: NA; V: TRBV6-5; J: TRBJ1-1; length: 14; CDR3: CASRDINRNTEAFF; DNA: TGTGCCAGCAGGGACATCAACAGGAACACTGAAGCTTTCTTT
D: TRBD1; size: NA; V: TRBV4-3; J: TRBJ1-2; length: 17; CDR3: CASSQDGPGQDSYGYTF; DNA: TGCGCCAGCAGCCAAGATGGGCCGGGACAGGATTCCTATGGCTACACCTTC
D: TRBD2; size: NA; V: TRBV11-2; J: TRBJ2-2; length: 16; CDR3: CASSNPRGENTGELFF; DNA: TGTGCCAGCAGCAACCCGCGGGGGGAGAACACCGGGGAGCTGTTTTTT
D: NA; size: NA; V: TRBV25-1; J: TRBJ1-4; length: 14; CDR3: CASSESLGNEKLFF; DNA: TGTGCCAGCAGTGAATCCCTGGGGAATGAAAAACTGTTTTTT
D: NA; size: NA; V: TRBV30; J: TRBJ1-1; length: 14; CDR3: CAWKAGDYSTEAFF; DNA: TGTGCCTGGAAGGCTGGAGATTATTCTACTGAAGCTTTCTTT
D: NA; size: NA; V: TRBV24-1; J: TRBJ2-1; length: 16; CDR3: CATSGPMGGGRHEQFF; DNA: TGTGCCACCAGTGGCCCAATGGGGGGGGGCAGGCATGAGCAGTTCTTC
D: NA; size: NA; V: TRBV2; J: TRBJ1-4; length: 14; CDR3: CASMTASTNEKLFF; DNA: TGTGCCAGCATGACAGCTTCAACTAATGAAAAACTGTTTTTT
D: TRBD1; size: NA; V: TRBV6-2/TRBV6-3; J: TRBJ2-3; length: 19; CDR3: CASSQTFPGQGASTDTQYF; DNA: TGTGCCAGCAGTCAAACTTTCCCGGGACAGGGGGCGAGCACAGATACGCAGTATTTT
D: NA; size: NA; V: TRBV30; J: TRBJ1-2; length: 13; CDR3: CALGGEILDGYTF; DNA: TGTGCCTTAGGGGGTGAGATTTTGGATGGCTACACCTTC
D: TRBD1; size: NA; V: TRBV7-2; J: TRBJ2-2; length: 17; CDR3: CASSGLLGQGNTGELFF; DNA: TGTGCCAGCAGCGGACTTCTTGGACAGGGAAACACCGGGGAGCTGTTTTTT
D: NA; size: NA; V: TRBV6-5; J: TRBJ1-2; length: 15; CDR3: CASSYSAGRNYGYTF; DNA: TGTGCCAGCAGTTACTCAGCAGGGCGAAACTATGGCTACACCTTC
D: TRBD2; size: NA; V: TRBV7-8; J: TRBJ2-7; length: 17; CDR3: CASSHGRLAVSSYEQYF; DNA: TGTGCCAGCAGCCACGGTCGACTAGCGGTTAGCTCCTACGAGCAGTACTTC
D: TRBD2; size: NA; V: TRBV2; J: TRBJ2-1; length: 13; CDR3: CASTGAGDNEQFF; DNA: TGTGCCAGCACTGGAGCGGGGGACAATGAGCAGTTCTTC
D: NA; size: NA; V: TRBV5-6; J: TRBJ1-4; length: 12; CDR3: CASQPGDGKLFF; DNA: TGTGCCAGCCAGCCCGGGGACGGAAAACTGTTTTTT
D: TRBD1; size: NA; V: TRBV7-2; J: TRBJ1-6; length: 15; CDR3: CASSSGQGYNSPLHF; DNA: TGTGCCAGCAGCTCGGGACAGGGATATAATTCACCCCTCCACTTT
D: NA; size: NA; V: TRBV9; J: TRBJ2-3; length: 14; CDR3: CASSVDAGTDTQYF; DNA: TGTGCCAGCAGCGTAGACGCCGGCACAGATACGCAGTATTTT
D: NA; size: NA; V: TRBV11-2; J: TRBJ1-1; length: 12; CDR3: CASSSGDLEAFF; DNA: TGTGCCAGCAGCTCAGGGGATTTGGAGGCTTTCTTT
D: TRBD1; size: NA; V: TRBV18; J: TRBJ2-7; length: 16; CDR3: CASSPRLGQGVHEQYF; DNA: TGTGCCAGCTCACCCCGGTTGGGACAGGGGGTCCACGAGCAGTACTTC
D: TRBD1; size: NA; V: TRBV5-1; J: TRBJ1-2; length: 15; CDR3: CASSLSAGGNYGYTF; DNA: TGCGCCAGCAGCTTGTCTGCAGGGGGTAACTATGGCTATACCTTC
D: NA; size: NA; V: TRBV7-9; J: TRBJ1-2; length: 12; CDR3: CASSLESNGYTF; DNA: TGTGCCAGCAGCTTAGAGTCGAATGGCTACACCTTC
D: TRBD1; size: NA; V: TRBV5-4; J: TRBJ1-3; length: 14; CDR3: CASSLDRGRNTIYF; DNA: TGTGCCAGCAGCCTGGACAGGGGAAGGAACACCATATATTTT
D: NA; size: NA; V: TRBV4-3; J: TRBJ1-6; length: 15; CDR3: CASSQEPEYNSPLHF; DNA: TGCGCCAGCAGCCAAGAACCAGAATATAATTCACCCCTCCACTTT
D: NA; size: NA; V: TRBV4-1; J: TRBJ2-7; length: 16; CDR3: CASSPEVGRKGYEQYF; DNA: TGCGCCAGCAGCCCGGAAGTAGGGCGTAAGGGCTACGAGCAGTACTTC
D: NA; size: NA; V: TRBV4-1; J: TRBJ1-3; length: 19; CDR3: CASSQESVEGTFLGDTIYF; DNA: TGCGCCAGCAGCCAAGAATCGGTAGAGGGAACCTTTTTAGGAGACACCATATATTTT
D: TRBD2; size: NA; V: TRBV9; J: TRBJ2-1; length: 13; CDR3: CASSGTSGNEQFF; DNA: TGTGCCAGCAGCGGAACTAGCGGCAATGAGCAGTTCTTC
D: NA; size: NA; V: TRBV3-1/TRBV3-2; J: TRBJ1-4; length: 14; CDR3: CASSLKGSNEKLFF; DNA: TGTGCCAGCAGCCTTAAAGGATCTAATGAAAAACTGTTTTTT
D: NA; size: NA; V: TRBV7-9; J: TRBJ2-1; length: 13; CDR3: CASSPRGSNEQFF; DNA: TGTGCCAGCAGCCCCCGGGGAAGCAATGAGCAGTTCTTC
D: NA; size: NA; V: TRBV10-2; J: TRBJ1-1; length: 13; CDR3: CASRAVSNTEAFF; DNA: TGCGCCAGCAGGGCTGTATCGAACACTGAAGCTTTCTTT
D: TRBD1; size: NA; V: TRBV6-5; J: TRBJ2-3; length: 14; CDR3: CASSPGTGGEMQYF; DNA: TGTGCCAGCAGTCCCGGGACAGGGGGCGAGATGCAGTATTTT
D: TRBD1; size: NA; V: TRBV5-5; J: TRBJ2-4; length: 13; CDR3: CASSGATTGVWYF; DNA: TGTGCCAGCAGCGGGGCGACTACAGGGGTTTGGTACTTC
D: NA; size: NA; V: TRBV27; J: TRBJ1-5; length: 14; CDR3: CASSFTGTWRPQHF; DNA: TGTGCCAGCAGTTTCACAGGGACTTGGCGGCCCCAGCATTTT
D: NA; size: few; V: TRBV10-2; J: TRBJ1-5; length: 14; CDR3: CASSEGREAQPQHF; DNA: TGCGCCAGCAGTGAAGGCAGAGAGGCTCAGCCCCAGCATTTT